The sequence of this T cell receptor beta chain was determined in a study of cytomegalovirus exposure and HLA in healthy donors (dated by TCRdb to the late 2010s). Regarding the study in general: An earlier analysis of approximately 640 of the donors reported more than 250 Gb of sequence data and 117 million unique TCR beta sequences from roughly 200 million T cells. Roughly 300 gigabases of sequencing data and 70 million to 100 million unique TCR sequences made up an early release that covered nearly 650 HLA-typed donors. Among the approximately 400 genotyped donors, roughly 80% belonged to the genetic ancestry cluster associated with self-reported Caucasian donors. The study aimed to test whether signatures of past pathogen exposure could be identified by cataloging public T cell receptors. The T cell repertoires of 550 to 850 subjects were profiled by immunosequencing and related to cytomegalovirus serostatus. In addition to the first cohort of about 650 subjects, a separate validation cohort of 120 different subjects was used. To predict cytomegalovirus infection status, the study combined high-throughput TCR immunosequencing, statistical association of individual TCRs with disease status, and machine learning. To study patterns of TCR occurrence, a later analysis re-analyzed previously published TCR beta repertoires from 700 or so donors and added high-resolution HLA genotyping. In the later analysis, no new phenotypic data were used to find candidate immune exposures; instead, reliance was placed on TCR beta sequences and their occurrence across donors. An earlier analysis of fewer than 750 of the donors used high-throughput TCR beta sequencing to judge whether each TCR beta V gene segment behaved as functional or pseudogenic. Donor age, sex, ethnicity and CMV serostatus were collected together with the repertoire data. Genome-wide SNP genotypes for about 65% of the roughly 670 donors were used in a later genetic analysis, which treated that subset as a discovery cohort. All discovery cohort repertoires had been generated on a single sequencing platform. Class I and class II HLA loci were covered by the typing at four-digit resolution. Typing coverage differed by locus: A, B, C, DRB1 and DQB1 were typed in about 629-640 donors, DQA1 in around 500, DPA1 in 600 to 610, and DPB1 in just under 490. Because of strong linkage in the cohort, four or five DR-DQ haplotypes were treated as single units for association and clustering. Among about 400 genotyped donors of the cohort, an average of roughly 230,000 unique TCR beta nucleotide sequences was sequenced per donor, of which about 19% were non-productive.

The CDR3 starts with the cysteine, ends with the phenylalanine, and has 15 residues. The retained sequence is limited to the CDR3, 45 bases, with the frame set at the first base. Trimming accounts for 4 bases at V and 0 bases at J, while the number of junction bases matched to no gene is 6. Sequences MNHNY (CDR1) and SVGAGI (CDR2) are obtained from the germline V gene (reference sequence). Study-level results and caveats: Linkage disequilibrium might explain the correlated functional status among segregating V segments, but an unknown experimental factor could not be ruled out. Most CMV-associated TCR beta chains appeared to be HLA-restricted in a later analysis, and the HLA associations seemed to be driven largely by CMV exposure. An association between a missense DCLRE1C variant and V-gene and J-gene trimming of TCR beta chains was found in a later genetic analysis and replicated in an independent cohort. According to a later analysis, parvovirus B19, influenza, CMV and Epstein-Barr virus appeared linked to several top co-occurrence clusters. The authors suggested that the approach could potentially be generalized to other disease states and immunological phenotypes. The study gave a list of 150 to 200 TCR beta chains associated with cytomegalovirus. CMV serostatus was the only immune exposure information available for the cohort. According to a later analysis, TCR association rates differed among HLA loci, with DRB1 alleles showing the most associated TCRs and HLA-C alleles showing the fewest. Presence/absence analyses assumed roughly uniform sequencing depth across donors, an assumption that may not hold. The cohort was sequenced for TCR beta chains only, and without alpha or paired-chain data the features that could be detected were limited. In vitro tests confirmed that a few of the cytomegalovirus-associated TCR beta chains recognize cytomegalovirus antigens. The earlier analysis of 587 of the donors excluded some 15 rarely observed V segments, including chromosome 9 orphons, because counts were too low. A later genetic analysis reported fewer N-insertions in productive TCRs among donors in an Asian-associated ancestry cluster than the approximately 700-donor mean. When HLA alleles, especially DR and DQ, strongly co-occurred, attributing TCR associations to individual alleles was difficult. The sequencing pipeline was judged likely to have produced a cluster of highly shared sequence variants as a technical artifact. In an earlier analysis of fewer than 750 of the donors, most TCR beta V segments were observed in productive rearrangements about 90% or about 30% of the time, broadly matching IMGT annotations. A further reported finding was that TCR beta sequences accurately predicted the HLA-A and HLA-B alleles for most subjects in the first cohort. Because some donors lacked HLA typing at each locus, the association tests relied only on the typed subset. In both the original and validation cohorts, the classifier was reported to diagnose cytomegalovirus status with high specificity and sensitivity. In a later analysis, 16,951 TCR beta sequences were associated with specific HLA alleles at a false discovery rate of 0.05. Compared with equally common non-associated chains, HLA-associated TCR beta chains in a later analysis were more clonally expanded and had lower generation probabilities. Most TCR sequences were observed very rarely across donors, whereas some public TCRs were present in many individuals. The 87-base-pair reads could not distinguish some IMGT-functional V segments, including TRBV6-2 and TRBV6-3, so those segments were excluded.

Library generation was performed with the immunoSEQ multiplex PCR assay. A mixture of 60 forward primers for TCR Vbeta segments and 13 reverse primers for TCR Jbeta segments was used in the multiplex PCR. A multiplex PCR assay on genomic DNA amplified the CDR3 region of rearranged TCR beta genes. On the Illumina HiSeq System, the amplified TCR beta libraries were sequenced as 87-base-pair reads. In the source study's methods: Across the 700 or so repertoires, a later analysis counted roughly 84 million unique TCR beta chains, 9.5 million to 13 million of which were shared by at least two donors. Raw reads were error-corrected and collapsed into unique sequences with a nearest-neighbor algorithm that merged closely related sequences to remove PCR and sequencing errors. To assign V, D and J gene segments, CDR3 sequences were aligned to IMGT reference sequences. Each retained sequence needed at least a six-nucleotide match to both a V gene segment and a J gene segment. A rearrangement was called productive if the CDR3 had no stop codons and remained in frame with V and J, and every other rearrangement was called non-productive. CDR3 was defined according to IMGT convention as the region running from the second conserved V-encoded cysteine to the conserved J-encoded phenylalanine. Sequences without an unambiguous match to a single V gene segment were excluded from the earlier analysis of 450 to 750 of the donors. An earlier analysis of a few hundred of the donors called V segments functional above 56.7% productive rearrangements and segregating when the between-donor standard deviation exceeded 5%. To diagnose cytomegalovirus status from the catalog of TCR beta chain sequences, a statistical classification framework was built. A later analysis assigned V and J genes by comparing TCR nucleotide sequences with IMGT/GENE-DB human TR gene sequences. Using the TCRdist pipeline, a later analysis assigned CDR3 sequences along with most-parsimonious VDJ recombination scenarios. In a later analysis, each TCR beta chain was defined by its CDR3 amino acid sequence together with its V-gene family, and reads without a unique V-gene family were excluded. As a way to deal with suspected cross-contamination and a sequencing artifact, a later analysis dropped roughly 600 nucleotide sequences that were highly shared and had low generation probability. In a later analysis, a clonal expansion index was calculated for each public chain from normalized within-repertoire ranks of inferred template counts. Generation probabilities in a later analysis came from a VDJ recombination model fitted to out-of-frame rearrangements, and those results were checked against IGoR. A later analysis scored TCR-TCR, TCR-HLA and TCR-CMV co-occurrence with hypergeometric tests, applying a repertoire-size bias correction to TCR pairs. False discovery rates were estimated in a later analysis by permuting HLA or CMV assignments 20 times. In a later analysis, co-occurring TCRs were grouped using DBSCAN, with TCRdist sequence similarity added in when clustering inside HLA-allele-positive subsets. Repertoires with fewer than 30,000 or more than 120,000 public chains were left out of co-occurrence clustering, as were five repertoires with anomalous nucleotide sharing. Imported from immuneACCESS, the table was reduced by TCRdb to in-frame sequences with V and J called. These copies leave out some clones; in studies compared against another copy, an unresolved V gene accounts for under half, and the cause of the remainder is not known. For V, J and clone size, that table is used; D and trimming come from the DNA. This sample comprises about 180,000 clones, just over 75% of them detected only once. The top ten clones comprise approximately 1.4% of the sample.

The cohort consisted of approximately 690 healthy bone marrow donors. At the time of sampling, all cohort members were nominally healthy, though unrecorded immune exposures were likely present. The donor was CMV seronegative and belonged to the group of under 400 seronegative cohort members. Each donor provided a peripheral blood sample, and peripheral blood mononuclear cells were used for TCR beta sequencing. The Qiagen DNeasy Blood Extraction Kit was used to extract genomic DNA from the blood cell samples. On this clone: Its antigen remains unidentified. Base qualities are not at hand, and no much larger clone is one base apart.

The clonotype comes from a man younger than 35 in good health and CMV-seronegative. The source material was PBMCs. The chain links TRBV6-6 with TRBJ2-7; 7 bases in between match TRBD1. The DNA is TGTGCCAGCAGTTCGACCGGGACAGTCTCCTACGAGCAGTACTTC. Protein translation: CASSSTGTVSYEQYF.